This TCR beta chain was sequenced for a study of blood T cells in healthy people across ages. Regarding the study as a whole: Relative to aged donors, long-lived donors carried more naive CD4+ cells and displayed higher diversity.

This CDR3 spans 16 amino acids. Germline V gene lookup returns CDR1 SGHTA and CDR2 FQGNSA. The V and J ends lost 5 bases and 2 bases, in that order; junction bases with no gene match: 8. A sample-barcoded 5' primer and a J-beta primer mix were used in a second PCR of roughly 6 to 11 cycles. Sequencing recovered at least 2.5 million CDR3-containing paired-end reads from each sample. TCRdb re-analysed the 5' RACE reads in MiXCR, keeping a single row per CDR3 protein. The table has about 940,000 distinct CDR3 sequences, roughly 50% seen once. This clonotype was detected ten times or more. The target antigen is unknown. Isolated per sample were at least 7 million PBMCs.

This chain uses TRBV7-2 with TRBJ2-7; TRBD2 matches 11 bases. The clonotype originates from a man between 25 and 39 years old in good health. The specimen was blood. Written as DNA, the CDR3 is TGTGCCAGCAGCCCCAGACTAGCGGGGTTAACCTACGAGCAGTACTTC. As protein: CASSPRLAGLTYEQYF. The whole variable domain, remainder taken from reference TRBV7-2 and TRBJ2-7, is GAGVSQSPSNKVTEKGKDVELRCDPISGHTALYWYRQSLGQGLEFLIYFQGNSAPDKSGLPSDRFSAERTGGSVSTLTIQRTQQEDSAVYLCASSPRLAGLTYEQYFGPGTRLTVT.